These T cell receptor beta chains were read from a single sample in a study of blood T cell repertoires in COVID-19. The assay was immunoSEQ multiplex PCR, and TCRdb's table has in-frame clones only and misses some. Of over 85,000 clones in the sample, about 78% are singletons; the top ten hold around 9.6%. What was sequenced was peripheral blood. Receptor source: a man in his sixties with active or convalescent COVID-19. CDR3s include the opening cysteine and the closing phenylalanine or tryptophan. D genes are given only for firm matches. Rows may omit the clone size; those that give it use once, few, many or a size class.

J gene,V gene,clone size,D gene,CDR3 DNA,CDR3 protein
TRBJ1-1,TRBV27,many,.,TGTGCCAGCAGTTTACTAGACGGTGAAGCTTTCTTT,CASSLLDGEAFF
TRBJ1-4,TRBV28,.,.,TGTGCCAGCAGGCCCGGACAGCCTGGCAAACTGTTTTTT,CASRPGQPGKLFF
TRBJ1-1,TRBV6-6,.,.,TGTGCCAGCAGTATAGAGGGACAAATGAACACTGAAGCTTTCTTT,CASSIEGQMNTEAFF
TRBJ1-1,TRBV27,.,.,TGTGCCAGCAGACCGGACAGGAACACTGAAGCTTTCTTT,CASRPDRNTEAFF
TRBJ2-1,TRBV3-1/TRBV3-2,.,.,TGTGCCAGCAGCCAAGGGACACCGGTACAGAGGGAGCAGTTCTTC,CASSQGTPVQREQFF
TRBJ1-4,TRBV7-2,.,.,TGTGCCAGCAGCTCCGGGGGTACTAATGAAAAACTGTTTTTT,CASSSGGTNEKLFF
TRBJ1-4,TRBV18,.,.,TGTGCCAGCTCAGCGGGGACGGCGAATGAAAAACTGTTTTTT,CASSAGTANEKLFF
TRBJ2-3,TRBV21-1,.,.,TGTGCCAGCAGCAATTCTGGGTTCCGAGCACGCGTTAAGCGCCATTCCCCTAGCACAGATACGCAGTATTTT,CASSNSGFRARVKRHSPSTDTQYF
TRBJ2-3,TRBV12-3/TRBV12-4,few,.,TGTGCCAGCAGTTTACAGGCCACAGATACGCAGTATTTT,CASSLQATDTQYF
TRBJ1-1,TRBV7-9,.,TRBD1,TGTGCCAGCAGCGCACACAACAGGGGTGCTTTCTTT,CASSAHNRGAFF
TRBJ1-1,TRBV27,.,.,TGTGCCAGCAGTTTTGCGGGGGGGAACACTGAAGCTTTCTTT,CASSFAGGNTEAFF
TRBJ2-1,TRBV19,once,TRBD2,TGTGCCAGTCTGGGACTAGCGGGAGGGGAACAGTTCTTC,CASLGLAGGEQFF
TRBJ2-4,TRBV6-5,.,TRBD2,TGTGCCAGCACGACCGGACTAGGAAACATTCAGTACTTC,CASTTGLGNIQYF
TRBJ2-2,TRBV6-2/TRBV6-3,.,.,TGTGCCAGCAGTTACGCGGGGGCGCGGACCGGGGAGCTGTTTTTT,CASSYAGARTGELFF
TRBJ2-3,TRBV21-1,.,.,TGTGCCAGCAGCAAAGATCCCGGGACAGGGAGGCCCCCCAGCACAGATACGCAGTATTTT,CASSKDPGTGRPPSTDTQYF
TRBJ1-1,TRBV7-8,few,.,TGTGCCAGCAGCCTTTCACATGGGCGAACTGAAGCTTTCTTT,CASSLSHGRTEAFF
TRBJ1-2,TRBV5-1,.,.,TGCGCCAGCAGCCCTAACCCGACAGGAGAATATGGTGGCTACACCTTC,CASSPNPTGEYGGYTF
TRBJ2-5,TRBV20-1,few,.,TGCAGTGCTAGTCCGGGAGCCAACCAAGAGACCCAGTACTTC,CSASPGANQETQYF
TRBJ2-3,TRBV30,.,TRBD2,TGTGCCTGGACTCGACTAGCGGGCCATAGGGCAGATACGCAGTATTTT,CAWTRLAGHRADTQYF
TRBJ1-1,TRBV9,.,.,TGTGCCAGCAGCGTAACAGATTTAAGGACTGAAGCTTTCTTT,CASSVTDLRTEAFF
TRBJ1-1,TRBV28,once,TRBD1,TGTGCCAGCAGTCTCTCGGACAGGGAGAGAACTGAAGCTTTCTTT,CASSLSDRERTEAFF
TRBJ2-5,TRBV6-5,.,TRBD1,TGTGCCAGCAGGATCAGCAGGGGGCGGGAGACCCAGTACTTC,CASRISRGRETQYF